The 22 T cell receptor beta chains below all came from one sample that was sequenced in a study of blood T cell repertoires in COVID-19. Clones were read by immunoSEQ multiplex PCR, and TCRdb kept only the in-frame ones, dropping some. The sample lists about 110,000 clones; 85% were seen once. The sample taken for sequencing was peripheral blood. Every receptor here comes from a human donor in a cohort sampled during active COVID-19.

V is TRBV10-3 and J is TRBJ1-6; D call uncertain. Germline values: CDR1 ENHRY, CDR2 SYGVKD. This CDR3 is built from 13 residues. With 1 base removed from V and 9 bases from J, the gap between germline ends came to 7 bases. The CDR3 DNA reads TGTGCCATCAGTGAGTTGGAGAGTTCACCCCTCCACTTT. Amino acid sequence: CAISELESSPLHF.

The V and J genes are TRBV9 and TRBJ2-2, with TRBD2 identical over 8 bases. CDR1 is SGDLS and CDR2 is YYNGEE in the germline V gene. The V gene end was trimmed by 2 bases and the J gene end by 2 bases; junction bases not matched to a gene: 11. The CDR3 runs to 18 residues. CDR3 region: CASSVRVAGGPNTGELFF. The CDR3 DNA reads as TGTGCCAGCAGCGTCCGCGTGGCGGGAGGACCTAACACCGGGGAGCTGTTTTTT. The whole variable domain, remainder taken from reference TRBV9 and TRBJ2-2, is DSGVTQTPKHLITATGQRVTLRCSPRSGDLSVYWYQQSLDQGLQFLIQYYNGEERAKGNILERFSAQQFPDLHSELNLSSLELGDSALYFCASSVRVAGGPNTGELFFGEGSRLTVL.

The chain links TRBV9 to TRBJ2-7, with 9 bases that match TRBD2. The germline V gene encodes CDR1 SGDLS and CDR2 YYNGEE. The CDR3 consists of 16 residues. After removal of 4 bases from V and 6 bases from J, the junction contained 14 bases not matched to a gene. In DNA, the CDR3 is TGTGCCAGCAGCCCCAGGGGTAGCGGGAGTACGGGCGAGCAGTACTTC. This encodes CASSPRGSGSTGEQYF.

The chain has TRBV5-4 and TRBJ2-5; D is perhaps TRBD1 (5 bases). CDR3 length: 15 residues. Looked up from germline, CDR1 is SGHNT and CDR2 is YYREEE (reference sequence). V was clipped by 0 bases and J by 2 bases, with 11 bases between them. The CDR3 DNA follows: TGTGCCAGCAGCTTGGCAAGGGCAGGGCAAGAGACCCAGTACTTC. This codes for CASSLARAGQETQYF.

The chain recombines TRBV24-1 with TRBJ1-2; D may be TRBD1 (5 bases). Looked up from germline, CDR1 is KGHDR and CDR2 is SFDVKD. The CDR3 has 13 residues. V gave up 9 bases and J gave up 8 bases, with 18 bases separating them. CDR3 in amino acids: CATGGGEEGGYTF. CDR3 DNA sequence: TGTGCCACCGGGGGAGGGGAAGAAGGAGGCTACACCTTC.

The rearrangement links TRBV30 to TRBJ2-5; a weak D match, TRBD2 (5 bases). V lost 2 bases to trimming and J lost 1 base, with 11 bases between them. In germline, CDR1 is GTSNPN, CDR2 SVGIG (reference sequence). The CDR3 sequence is 14 residues long. The CDR3 protein is CAWSIGGFQETQYF. The CDR3 coding sequence is TGTGCCTGGAGTATCGGCGGGTTCCAAGAGACCCAGTACTTC.

To note about this clone: Other DNA sequences in this sample translate to the same CDR3. The V and J genes are TRBV28 and TRBJ1-2, with TRBD1 as a possible D gene (5 bases). Trimming took off 3 bases at V and 3 bases at J, with 8 bases between the two ends. CDR3 length: 13 residues. Germline lookup yields CDR1 MDHEN and CDR2 SYDVKM. DNA for the CDR3: TGTGCCAGCAGTTTTGGGGGGGACTATGGCTACACCTTC. It is translated as CASSFGGDYGYTF.

J is TRBJ2-4 and V is TRBV7-2; maybe TRBD2 (5 bases). The CDR3 consists of 14 residues. Germline V gives CDR1 SGHTA, CDR2 FQGNSA. V dropped 0 bases and J dropped 2 bases, with 5 bases sitting between them. The CDR3 DNA reads as TGTGCCAGCAGCTTAGCGACTACCAAAAACATTCAGTACTTC. As protein: CASSLATTKNIQYF.

The rearrangement joins TRBV4-2 to TRBJ2-7; D remains ambiguous. The CDR3 length is 13 residues. In germline, CDR1 is LGHNA, CDR2 YNFKEQ. V was cut by 0 bases and J by 6 bases, with 9 bases left in between. CDR3 DNA: TGTGCCAGCAGCCAAGATGTCCAGCGCGAGCAGTACTTC. It codes for CASSQDVQREQYF.

This chain links TRBV6-5 with TRBJ2-7; 9 nucleotides align to TRBD2. The germline V gene has CDR1 MNHEY and CDR2 SVGAGI. This CDR3 comprises 16 residues. J lost 0 bases, V lost 2 bases, and 5 bases had no gene match. The CDR3 region has the DNA TGTGCCAGCAGTTACGGGGCTAGCGGGACCTCCTACGAGCAGTACTTC. It yields the protein CASSYGASGTSYEQYF.

This clone was seen just once. The chain joins TRBV9 to TRBJ1-5; D is perhaps TRBD1 (6 bases). The CDR3 loop spans 15 amino acids. Germline V gene data show CDR1 as SGDLS and CDR2 as YYNGEE. Trimming left V 0 bases short and J 2 bases short, with 9 bases between. CDR3: CASSVGQDRNQPQHF. The CDR3 region has the DNA TGTGCCAGCAGCGTAGGACAGGACCGCAATCAGCCCCAGCATTTT.

The chain has TRBV5-1 and TRBJ2-1, with D perhaps TRBD1 (8 bases). Germline V CDR1 and CDR2: SGHRS, YFSETQ. This CDR3 has 14 amino acids. V lost 6 bases to trimming and J lost 6 bases, with 16 bases between them. The CDR3 sequence: CASMTGDYFNEQFF. As DNA, the CDR3 is TGCGCCAGCATGACAGGGGACTATTTCAATGAGCAGTTCTTC. Supplemented by reference TRBV5-1 and TRBJ2-1, the full variable domain reads KAGVTQTPRYLIKTRGQQVTLSCSPISGHRSVSWYQQTPGQGLQFLFEYFSETQRNKGNFPGRFSGRQFSNSRSEMNVSTLELGDSALYLCASMTGDYFNEQFFGPGTRLTVL.

V usage is TRBV10-3 and J usage is TRBJ2-5; possibly TRBD2 for D (5 bases). The CDR3 is made up of 19 amino acids. Germline-derived CDR1 and CDR2 are ENHRY and SYGVKD. The germline V and J ends were trimmed by 6 bases and 2 bases, with 28 bases remaining between them. The CDR3 reads CAISAWGDPSTVHQETQYF. DNA for the CDR3: TGTGCCATCAGCGCTTGGGGAGACCCATCCACTGTTCATCAAGAGACCCAGTACTTC.

The chain couples TRBV28 to TRBJ2-7, with 11 bases matching TRBD2. Trimming at V came to 5 bases and at J to 5 bases, leaving 20 bases not matched to a gene. This CDR3 region has 19 residues. Germline V gene sequence: CDR1 MDHEN, CDR2 SYDVKM. CDR3 in amino acids: CASSPIPGWSSGRFNEQYF. The CDR3 DNA reads as TGTGCCAGCAGTCCGATCCCAGGGTGGTCTAGCGGGAGGTTCAACGAGCAGTACTTC.

The V and J genes are TRBV3-1 (or the pseudogene TRBV3-2) and TRBJ1-1; 8 bases are a match to TRBD1. Germline CDR1 LGHDT, CDR2 YNNKEL (reference sequence). Trimming took 4 bases from V and 4 from J; bases not matched to a gene: 2. The CDR3 has 13 residues. The CDR3 region is CASSLQGGTEAFF. The CDR3 bases are TGTGCCAGCAGCCTACAGGGGGGCACTGAAGCTTTCTTT.

As DNA, the CDR3 is TGTGCCAGGCGCCTTGAAGACACGGGGAGGGATTCACCCCTCCACTTT. It codes for CARRLEDTGRDSPLHF. The chain has TRBV2 and TRBJ1-6; D gene unclear. Trimming shortened V by 9 bases and J by 8 bases, and 23 bases separated the two germline ends. Germline loops: CDR1 SNHLY, CDR2 FYNNEI. The CDR3 sequence is 16 residues long.

The genes are TRBV10-1 and TRBJ2-1; weak D call: TRBD2 (5 bases). The CDR3 extends over 14 amino acids. CDR1 and CDR2 from the germline V gene are WNHNN and SYGVQD (reference sequence). The V end lost 2 bases, the J end lost 9 bases, and 14 bases lay between the germline ends. CDR3 sequence (DNA): TGCGCCAGCAGTGAGATCCGGGGTTTAAGTGAGCAGTTCTTC. Protein product: CASSEIRGLSEQFF.

The CDR3: CASGRGYEQYF. The CDR3 DNA reads as TGTGCCAGCGGCAGGGGCTACGAGCAGTACTTC. V is TRBV9 and J is TRBJ2-7, with a possible D match to TRBD1 (6 bases). Trimming removed 7 bases from V and 3 bases from J, with 8 bases in between. This CDR3 is 11 amino acids long. Germline loops: CDR1 SGDLS, CDR2 YYNGEE.

This chain joins TRBV10-3 and TRBJ1-6, with 10 bases identical to TRBD1. After removal of 6 bases from V and 10 bases from J, the junction contained 9 bases not matched to a gene. The CDR3 is 15 amino acids. Germline V gene data show CDR1 as ENHRY and CDR2 as SYGVKD. The DNA of the CDR3 is TGTGCCATCAGCCCGGGACAGGGGATAATCTCACCCCTCCACTTT. Its translation is CAISPGQGIISPLHF.

The rearrangement links TRBV4-2 to TRBJ2-1, with TRBD2 matching 13 bases. Trimming cost V 0 bases and J 13 bases; bases outside gene matches: 15. Germline CDR1 is LGHNA and CDR2 is YNFKEQ. The CDR3 has 18 residues. The CDR3 loop reads CASSQDSLAGTSGNRQFF. The DNA of the CDR3 is TGTGCCAGCAGCCAAGATAGCTTGGCGGGGACTAGCGGGAATCGTCAGTTCTTC.

V gene TRBV7-3 combines with J gene TRBJ1-5; tentatively, D is TRBD1 (5 bases). V was pared by 8 bases and J by 2 bases, with 16 bases between. Germline CDR1 is SGHTA and CDR2 is FQGTGA. CDR3 length: 15 residues. CDR3 nucleotides: TGTGCCAGCTCTAATCCGGGCAGGGGCAATCAGCCCCAGCATTTT. Translated: CASSNPGRGNQPQHF.

The chain carries TRBV2 and TRBJ2-4; perhaps TRBD2 as D (5 bases). Germline values: CDR1 SNHLY, CDR2 FYNNEI. This CDR3 comprises 14 residues. Trimming removed 6 bases at V and 0 bases at J, with 9 bases between. In DNA form, the CDR3 reads TGTGCCAGCAGGGACTCTGTAGCCAAAAACATTCAGTACTTC. This sequence encodes CASRDSVAKNIQYF.